The following is a T cell receptor (beta chain) sequence with its context. The antigen is not known. This sample is drawn from a study of blood T cells in healthy people across ages. Primed by a sample-barcoded 5' primer and a J-beta primer mix, a second PCR proceeded for about 6 to 12 cycles. MiXCR, applied by TCRdb to the 5' RACE reads, yields one record per CDR3 protein. The sample lists 270,000 or so distinct CDR3 sequences, less than 30% occurring once. Healthy Russian Caucasian donors spanned ages about 6 to 100 years. Isolating PBMCs gave at least 6 million of these cells per sample. Germline assignment: CDR1 SGHDT and CDR2 YYEEEE. Deletions cut 0 bases from V and 5 bases from J, with 14 bases between. The CDR3 is made up of 15 amino acids. The study, taken as a whole, reports: Researchers judged that diversity estimates from one million T cells fell short of true values. Donor CMV status was unknown, possibly confounding expanded clonotype changes.

This sequence joins TRBV5-6 and TRBJ2-5; D is possibly TRBD1 (5 bases). Sequencing was done on a sample of blood. The sequence came from a woman in her 70s in good health. The CDR3 DNA reads as TGTGCCAGCAGCTTGGTGCAGGGCCCTGGGGAGACCCAGTACTTC. Translated, it gives CASSLVQGPGETQYF.